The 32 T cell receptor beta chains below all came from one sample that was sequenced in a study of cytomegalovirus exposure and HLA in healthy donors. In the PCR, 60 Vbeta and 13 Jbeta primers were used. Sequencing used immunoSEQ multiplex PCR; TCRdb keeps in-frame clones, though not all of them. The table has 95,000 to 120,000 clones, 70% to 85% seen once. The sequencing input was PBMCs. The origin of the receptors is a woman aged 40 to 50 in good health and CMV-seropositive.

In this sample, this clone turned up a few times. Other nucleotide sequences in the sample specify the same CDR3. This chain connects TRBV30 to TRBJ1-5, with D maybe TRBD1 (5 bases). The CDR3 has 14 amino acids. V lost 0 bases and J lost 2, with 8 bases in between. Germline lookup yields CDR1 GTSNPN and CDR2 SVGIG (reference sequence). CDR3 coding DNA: TGTGCCTGGAGTGTACAAGGGGGCAATCAGCCCCAGCATTTT. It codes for CAWSVQGGNQPQHF.

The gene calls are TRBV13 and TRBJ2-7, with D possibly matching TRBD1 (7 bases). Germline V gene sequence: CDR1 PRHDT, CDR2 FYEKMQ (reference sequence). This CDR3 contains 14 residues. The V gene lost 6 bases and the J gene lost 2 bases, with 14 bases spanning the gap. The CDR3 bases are TGTGCCAGCAGTTTGCAGGGGGGAGCCTACGAGCAGTACTTC. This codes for CASSLQGGAYEQYF.

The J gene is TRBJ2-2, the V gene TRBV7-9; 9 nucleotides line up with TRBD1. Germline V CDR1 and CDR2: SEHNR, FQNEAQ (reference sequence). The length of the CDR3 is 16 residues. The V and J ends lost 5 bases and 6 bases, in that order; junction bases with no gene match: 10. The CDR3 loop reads CASSRTGTGWAGELFF. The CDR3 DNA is TGTGCCAGCAGCAGGACCGGGACAGGGTGGGCCGGGGAGCTGTTTTTT.

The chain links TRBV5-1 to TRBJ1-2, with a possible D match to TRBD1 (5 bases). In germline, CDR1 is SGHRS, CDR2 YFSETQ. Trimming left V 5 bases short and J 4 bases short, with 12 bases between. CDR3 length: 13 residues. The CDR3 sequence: CASRAGISYGYTF. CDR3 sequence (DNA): TGCGCCAGCAGGGCAGGGATTTCCTATGGCTACACCTTC.

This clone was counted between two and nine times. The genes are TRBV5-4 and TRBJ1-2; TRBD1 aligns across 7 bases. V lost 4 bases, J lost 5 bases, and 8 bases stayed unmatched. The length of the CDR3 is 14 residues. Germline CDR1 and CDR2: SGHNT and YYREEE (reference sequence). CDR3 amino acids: CASSKEGARYGYTF. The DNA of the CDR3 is TGTGCCAGCAGCAAGGAGGGGGCACGGTATGGCTACACCTTC.

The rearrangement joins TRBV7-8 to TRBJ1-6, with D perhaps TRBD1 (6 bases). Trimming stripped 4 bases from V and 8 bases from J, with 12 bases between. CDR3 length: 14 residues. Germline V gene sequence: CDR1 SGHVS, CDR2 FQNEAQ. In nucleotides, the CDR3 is TGTGCCAGCAGCTACCACAGGGCTGATTCACCCCTCCACTTT. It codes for CASSYHRADSPLHF. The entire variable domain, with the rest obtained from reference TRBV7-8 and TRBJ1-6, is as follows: GAGVSQSPRYKVAKRGQDVALRCDPISGHVSLFWYQQALGQGPEFLTYFQNEAQLDKSGLPSDRFFAERPEGSVSTLKIQRTQQEDSAVYLCASSYHRADSPLHFGNGTRLTVT.

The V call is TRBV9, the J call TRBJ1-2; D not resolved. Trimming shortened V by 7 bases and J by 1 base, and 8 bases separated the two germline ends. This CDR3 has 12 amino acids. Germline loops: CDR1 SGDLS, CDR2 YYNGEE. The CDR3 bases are TGTGCCAGCTCCCGGGATAACTATGGCTACACCTTC. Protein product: CASSRDNYGYTF.

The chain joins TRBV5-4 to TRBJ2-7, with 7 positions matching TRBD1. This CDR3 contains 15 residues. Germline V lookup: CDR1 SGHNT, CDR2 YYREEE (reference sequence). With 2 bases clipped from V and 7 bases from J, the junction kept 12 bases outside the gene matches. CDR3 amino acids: CASSLGQDRLLEQYF. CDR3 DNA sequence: TGTGCCAGCAGCTTAGGACAGGATAGACTCTTGGAGCAGTACTTC.

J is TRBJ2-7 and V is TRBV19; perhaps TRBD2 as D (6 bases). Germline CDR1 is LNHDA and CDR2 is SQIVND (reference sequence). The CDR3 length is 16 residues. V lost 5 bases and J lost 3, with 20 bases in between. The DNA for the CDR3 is TGTGCCAGTAGTCCAACTGGACTATATTCTGACTACGAGCAGTACTTC. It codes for CASSPTGLYSDYEQYF.

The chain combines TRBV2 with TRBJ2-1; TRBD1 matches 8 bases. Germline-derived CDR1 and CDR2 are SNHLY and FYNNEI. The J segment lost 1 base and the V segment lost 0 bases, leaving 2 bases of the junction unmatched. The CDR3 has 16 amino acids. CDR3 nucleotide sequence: TGTGCCAGCAGTGAAGCCAGGGGGCAATCCTACAATGAGCAGTTCTTC. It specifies CASSEARGQSYNEQFF.

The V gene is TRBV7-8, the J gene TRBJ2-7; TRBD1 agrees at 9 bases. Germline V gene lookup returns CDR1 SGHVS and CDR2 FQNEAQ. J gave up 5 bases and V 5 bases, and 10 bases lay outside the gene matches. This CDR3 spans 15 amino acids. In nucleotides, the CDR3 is TGTGCCAGCAGCCCACGATCTGACAGGGGGGACGAGCAGTACTTC. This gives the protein CASSPRSDRGDEQYF.

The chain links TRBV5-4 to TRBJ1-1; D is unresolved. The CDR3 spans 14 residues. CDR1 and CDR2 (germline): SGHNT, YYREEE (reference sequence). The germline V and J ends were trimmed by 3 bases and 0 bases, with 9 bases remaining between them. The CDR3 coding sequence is TGTGCCAGCAGCTCGATAACGGTGAACACTGAAGCTTTCTTT. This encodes CASSSITVNTEAFF.

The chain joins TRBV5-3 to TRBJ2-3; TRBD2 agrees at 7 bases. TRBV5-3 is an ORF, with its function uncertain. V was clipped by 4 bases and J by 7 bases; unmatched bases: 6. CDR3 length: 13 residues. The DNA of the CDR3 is TGTGCCAGAAGCCGGGAGGCGAGGTATACGCAGTATTTT. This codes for CARSREARYTQYF.

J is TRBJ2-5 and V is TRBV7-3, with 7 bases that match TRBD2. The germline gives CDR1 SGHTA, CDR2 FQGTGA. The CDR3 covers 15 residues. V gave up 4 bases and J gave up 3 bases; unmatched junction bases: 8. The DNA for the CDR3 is TGTGCCAGCAGCTCAAACGGACTAGGGGAAGAGACCCAGTACTTC. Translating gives CASSSNGLGEETQYF.

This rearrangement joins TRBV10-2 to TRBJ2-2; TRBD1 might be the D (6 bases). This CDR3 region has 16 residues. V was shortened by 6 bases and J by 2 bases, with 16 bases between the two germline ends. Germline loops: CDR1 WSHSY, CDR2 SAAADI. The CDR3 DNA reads TGCGCCAGCAGGGTCCCGGGACAAATAAACACCGGGGAGCTGTTTTTT. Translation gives CASRVPGQINTGELFF.

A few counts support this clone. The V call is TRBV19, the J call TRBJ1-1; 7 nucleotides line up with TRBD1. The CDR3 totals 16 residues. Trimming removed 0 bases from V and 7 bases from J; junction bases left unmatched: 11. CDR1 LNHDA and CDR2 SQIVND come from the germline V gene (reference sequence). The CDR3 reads CASSIDIRAQGFEAFF. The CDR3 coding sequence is TGTGCCAGTAGTATAGATATTAGGGCACAGGGGTTTGAAGCTTTCTTT. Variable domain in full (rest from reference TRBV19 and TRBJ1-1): DGGITQSPKYLFRKEGQNVTLSCEQNLNHDAMYWYRQDPGQGLRLIYYSQIVNDFQKGDIAEGYSVSREKKESFPLTVTSAQKNPTAFYLCASSIDIRAQGFEAFFGQGTRLTVV.

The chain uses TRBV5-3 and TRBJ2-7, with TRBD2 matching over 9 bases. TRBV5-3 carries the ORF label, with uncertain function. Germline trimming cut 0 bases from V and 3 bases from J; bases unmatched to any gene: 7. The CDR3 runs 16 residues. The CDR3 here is CARSLVGASGNYEQYF. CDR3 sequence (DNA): TGTGCCAGAAGCTTGGTTGGTGCTAGCGGGAACTACGAGCAGTACTTC.

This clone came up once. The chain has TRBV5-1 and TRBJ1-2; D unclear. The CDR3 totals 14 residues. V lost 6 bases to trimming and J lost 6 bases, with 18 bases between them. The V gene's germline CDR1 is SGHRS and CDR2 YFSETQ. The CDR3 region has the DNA TGCGCCAGCAACTTCCGCGGCCGAGAGGATGGCTACACCTTC. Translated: CASNFRGREDGYTF.

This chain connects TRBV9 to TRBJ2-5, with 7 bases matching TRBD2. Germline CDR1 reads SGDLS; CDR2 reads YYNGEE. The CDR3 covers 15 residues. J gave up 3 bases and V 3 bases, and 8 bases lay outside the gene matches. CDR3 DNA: TGTGCCAGCAGCGCCTCACTAGCGCAGGAAGAGACCCAGTACTTC. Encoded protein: CASSASLAQEETQYF.

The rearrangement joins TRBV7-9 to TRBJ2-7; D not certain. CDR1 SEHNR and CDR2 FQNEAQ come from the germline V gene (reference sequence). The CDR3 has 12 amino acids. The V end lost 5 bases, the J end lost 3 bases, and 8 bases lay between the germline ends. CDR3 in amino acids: CASSGSHYEQYF. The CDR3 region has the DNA TGTGCCAGCAGCGGTAGTCACTACGAGCAGTACTTC.

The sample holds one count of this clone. The CDR3 region has the DNA TGTGCCAGCAGTAAACAGGGTCCGGCCACTGAAGCTTTCTTT. This sequence encodes CASSKQGPATEAFF. V usage is TRBV2 and J usage is TRBJ1-1; D might be TRBD1 (6 bases). Germline V lookup: CDR1 SNHLY, CDR2 FYNNEI. This CDR3 is built from 14 residues. V was pared by 5 bases and J by 4 bases, with 14 bases between.

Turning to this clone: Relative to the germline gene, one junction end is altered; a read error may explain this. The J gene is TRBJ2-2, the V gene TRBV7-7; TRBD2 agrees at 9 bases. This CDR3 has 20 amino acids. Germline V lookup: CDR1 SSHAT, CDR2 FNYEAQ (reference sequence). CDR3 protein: CASSSRPAGGILTNTGELFF. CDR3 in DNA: TGTGCTAGCAGCTCCAGGCCAGCGGGGGGTATCCTAACGAACACCGGGGAGCTGTTTTTT.

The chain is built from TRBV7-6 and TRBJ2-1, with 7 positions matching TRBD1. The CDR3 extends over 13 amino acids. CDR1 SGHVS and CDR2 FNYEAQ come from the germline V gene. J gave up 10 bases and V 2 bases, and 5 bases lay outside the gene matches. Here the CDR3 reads CASSLTGVQEQFF. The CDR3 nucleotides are TGTGCCAGCAGCTTAACAGGGGTCCAGGAGCAGTTCTTC.

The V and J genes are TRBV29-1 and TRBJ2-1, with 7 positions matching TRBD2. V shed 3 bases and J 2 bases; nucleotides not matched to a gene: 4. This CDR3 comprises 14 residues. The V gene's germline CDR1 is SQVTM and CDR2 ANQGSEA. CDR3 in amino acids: CSVDVRGAYNEQFF. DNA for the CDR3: TGCAGCGTTGATGTACGGGGGGCCTACAATGAGCAGTTCTTC.

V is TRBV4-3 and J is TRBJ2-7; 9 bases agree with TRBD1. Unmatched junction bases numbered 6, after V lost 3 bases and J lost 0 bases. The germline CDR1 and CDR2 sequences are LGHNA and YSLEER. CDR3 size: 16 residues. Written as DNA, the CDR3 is TGCGCCAGCAGCCAGACGGACAGGGGATCCTCCTACGAGCAGTACTTC. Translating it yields CASSQTDRGSSYEQYF.

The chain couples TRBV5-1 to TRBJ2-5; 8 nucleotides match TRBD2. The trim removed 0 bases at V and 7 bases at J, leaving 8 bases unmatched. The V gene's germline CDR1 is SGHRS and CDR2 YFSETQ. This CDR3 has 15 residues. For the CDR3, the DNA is TGCGCCAGCAGCTTGGGGCAGCGGGAGTTGGGGACCCAGTACTTC. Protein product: CASSLGQRELGTQYF.

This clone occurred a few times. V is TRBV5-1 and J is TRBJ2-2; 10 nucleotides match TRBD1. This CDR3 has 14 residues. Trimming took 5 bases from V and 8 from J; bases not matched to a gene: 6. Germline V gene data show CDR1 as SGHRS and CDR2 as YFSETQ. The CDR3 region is CASRSGQGSGELFF. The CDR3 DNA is TGCGCCAGCAGATCGGGACAGGGGTCGGGGGAGCTGTTTTTT.

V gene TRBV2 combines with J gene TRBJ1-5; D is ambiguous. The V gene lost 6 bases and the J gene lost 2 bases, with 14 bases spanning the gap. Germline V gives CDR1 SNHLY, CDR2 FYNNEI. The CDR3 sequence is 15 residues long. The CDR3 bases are TGTGCCAGCAGCCCTCGGTCGAGAGGCAATCAGCCCCAGCATTTT. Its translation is CASSPRSRGNQPQHF.

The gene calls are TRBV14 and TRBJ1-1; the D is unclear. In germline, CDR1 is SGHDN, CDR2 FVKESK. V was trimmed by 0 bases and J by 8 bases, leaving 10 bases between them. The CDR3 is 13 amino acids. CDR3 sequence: CASSQDNTVEAFF. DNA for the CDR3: TGTGCCAGCAGCCAAGATAACACAGTCGAAGCTTTCTTT.

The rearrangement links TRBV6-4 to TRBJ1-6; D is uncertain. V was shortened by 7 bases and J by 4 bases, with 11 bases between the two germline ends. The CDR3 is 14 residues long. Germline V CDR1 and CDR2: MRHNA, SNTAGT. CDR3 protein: CASITSRYNSPLHF. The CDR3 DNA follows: TGTGCCAGCATAACCAGCAGGTATAATTCACCCCTCCACTTT.

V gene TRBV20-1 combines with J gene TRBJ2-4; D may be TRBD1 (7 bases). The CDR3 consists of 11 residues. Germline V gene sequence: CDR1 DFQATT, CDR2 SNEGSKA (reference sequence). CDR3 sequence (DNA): TGCAGAGACAGGGAGGTAAACATTCAGTACTTC. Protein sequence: CRDREVNIQYF.

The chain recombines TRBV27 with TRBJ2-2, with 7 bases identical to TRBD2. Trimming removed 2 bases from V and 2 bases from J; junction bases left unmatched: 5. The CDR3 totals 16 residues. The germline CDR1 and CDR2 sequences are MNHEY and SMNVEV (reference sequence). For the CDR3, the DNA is TGTGCCAGCAGTTTAGGGCTAGCGGTAAACACCGGGGAGCTGTTTTTT. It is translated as CASSLGLAVNTGELFF.